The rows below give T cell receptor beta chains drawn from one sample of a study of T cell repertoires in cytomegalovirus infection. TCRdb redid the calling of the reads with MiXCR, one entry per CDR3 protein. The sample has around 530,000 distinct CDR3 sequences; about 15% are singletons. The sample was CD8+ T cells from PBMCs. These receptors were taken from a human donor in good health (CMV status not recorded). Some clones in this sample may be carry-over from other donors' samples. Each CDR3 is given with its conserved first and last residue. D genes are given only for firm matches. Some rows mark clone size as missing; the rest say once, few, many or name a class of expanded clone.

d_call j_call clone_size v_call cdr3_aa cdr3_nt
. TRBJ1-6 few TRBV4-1 CASSQEPGLNSPLHF TGCGCCAGCAGCCAAGAGCCTGGCCTTAATTCACCCCTCCACTTT
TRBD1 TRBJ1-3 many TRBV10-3 CAINDRASGNTIYF TGTGCCATCAACGACAGGGCCTCTGGAAACACCATATATTTT
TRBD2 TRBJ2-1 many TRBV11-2 CASSAGLAGVINSYNEQFF TGTGCCAGCAGCGCGGGACTAGCGGGAGTGATAAACTCCTACAATGAGCAGTTCTTC
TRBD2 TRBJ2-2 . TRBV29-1 CSASAGVNTGELFF TGCAGCGCCAGCGCGGGGGTTAACACCGGGGAGCTGTTTTTT
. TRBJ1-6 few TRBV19 CASRAIGQSSYNSPLHF TGTGCCAGTAGAGCAATTGGACAGAGCTCCTATAATTCACCCCTCCACTTT
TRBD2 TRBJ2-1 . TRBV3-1 CASSQETSGGPEFF TGTGCCAGCAGCCAAGAGACTAGCGGGGGGCCGGAGTTCTTC
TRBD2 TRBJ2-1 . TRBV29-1 CSVSGTSWANEQFF TGCAGCGTTTCCGGGACTAGCTGGGCCAATGAGCAGTTCTTC
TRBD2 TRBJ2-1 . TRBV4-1 CASSLSGGSYNEKFF TGCGCCAGCAGTCTCAGCGGGGGGTCATACAATGAGAAGTTCTTC
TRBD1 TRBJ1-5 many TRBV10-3 CAISDHRGAGNQPQHF TGTGCCATCAGTGACCACAGGGGCGCGGGCAATCAGCCCCAGCATTTT
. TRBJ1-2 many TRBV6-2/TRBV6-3 CASTGQTRIGEDNGYTF TGTGCCAGCACTGGGCAGACCAGGATCGGGGAAGACAATGGCTACACCTTC
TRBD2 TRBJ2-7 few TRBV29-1 CSVRGLAGDYEQYF TGCAGCGTCCGTGGACTAGCGGGGGACTACGAGCAGTACTTC
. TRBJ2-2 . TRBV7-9 CASSPGGPRELFF TGTGCCAGCAGCCCCGGGGGTCCAAGGGAGCTGTTTTTT
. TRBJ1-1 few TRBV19 CASSPTRYTEAFF TGTGCCAGTAGCCCCACGAGGTACACTGAAGCTTTCTTT
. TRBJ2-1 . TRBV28 CASSSIGIGQFF TGTGCCAGCAGTTCGATCGGAATAGGGCAGTTCTTC
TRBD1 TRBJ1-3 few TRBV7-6 CASSLWDRARGNTIYF TGTGCCAGCAGCTTATGGGACAGGGCGAGGGGAAACACCATATATTTT
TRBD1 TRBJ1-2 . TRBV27 CASSPGQGLNGYTF TGTGCCAGCAGCCCAGGACAGGGGTTGAATGGCTACACCTTC
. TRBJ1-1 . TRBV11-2 CASSLWGGSENTEAFF TGTGCCAGCAGCTTATGGGGGGGGAGTGAGAACACTGAAGCTTTCTTT
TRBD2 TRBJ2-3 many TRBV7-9 CASSPGTSGTTQYF TGTGCCAGCAGCCCCGGGACTAGCGGGACAACACAGTATTTT
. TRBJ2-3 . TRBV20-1 CSARRIGDHPSTDTQYF TGCAGTGCTAGAAGGATTGGGGACCACCCTAGCACAGATACGCAGTATTTT
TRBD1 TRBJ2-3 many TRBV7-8 CASSSPGTATDTQYF TGTGCCAGCAGCTCCCCCGGGACAGCCACAGATACGCAGTATTTT
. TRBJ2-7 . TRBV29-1 CSVESDGYEQYF TGCAGCGTTGAATCCGACGGCTACGAGCAGTACTTC
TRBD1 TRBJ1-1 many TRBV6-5 CASRPGQAEAFF TGTGCCAGCAGACCGGGACAGGCTGAAGCTTTCTTT
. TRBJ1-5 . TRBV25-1 CASSSSGGSQPQHF TGTGCCAGCAGTTCCTCGGGGGGCAGTCAGCCCCAGCATTTT